A selection of T cell receptor beta chains follows, all from one sample in a study of shared clonotypes between healthy human individuals. The protocol was immunoSEQ multiplex PCR, while the TCRdb copy is restricted to in-frame clones and leaves out a portion. This sample carries fewer than 800,000 clones, 92% of them seen once, and the ten largest clones take roughly 24%. Sequencing was carried out using naive CD8+ T cells sorted from blood. These receptors came from a man younger than 45 in good health. CDR3s include the opening cysteine and the closing phenylalanine or tryptophan. D genes are given only for firm matches. Some rows have no size entry. The others give once, few or many, or a class for an expanded clone.

V	D	J	size	CDR3	DNA
TRBV13	TRBD1	TRBJ2-7	NA	CASSLLGQGAGEQYF	TGTGCCAGCAGCTTATTAGGACAGGGGGCCGGAGAGCAGTACTTC
TRBV5-1	NA	TRBJ1-4	once	CASSLRPRDEKLFF	TGCGCCAGCAGCTTGAGGCCACGAGATGAAAAACTGTTTTTT
TRBV5-4	NA	TRBJ2-7	NA	CASSLPPEGLGYEQYF	TGTGCCAGCAGCTTGCCCCCGGAGGGCCTCGGCTACGAGCAGTACTTC
TRBV27	TRBD1	TRBJ1-3	NA	CASSPGQFGNTIYF	TGTGCCAGCAGCCCGGGACAGTTTGGAAACACCATATATTTT
TRBV18	TRBD2	TRBJ2-3	NA	CASSPLAGNTDTQYF	TGTGCCAGCTCACCCCTAGCGGGAAACACAGATACGCAGTATTTT
TRBV6-1	TRBD1	TRBJ1-5	once	CASSEAFDRDQPQHF	TGTGCCAGCAGTGAAGCGTTTGACAGGGATCAGCCCCAGCATTTT
TRBV27	NA	TRBJ2-7	NA	CASSQLGLFYEQYF	TGTGCCAGCTCACAACTGGGGCTCTTCTACGAGCAGTACTTC
TRBV4-1	NA	TRBJ1-5	NA	CASSQDGQPPQPQHF	TGCGCCAGCAGCCAAGACGGGCAGCCGCCTCAGCCCCAGCATTTT
TRBV7-2	NA	TRBJ2-5	NA	CASSLPGLETQYF	TGTGCCAGCAGCTTACCAGGGTTAGAGACCCAGTACTTC
TRBV5-6	NA	TRBJ1-1	NA	CASSSPGYHTEAFF	TGTGCCAGCTCATCTCCAGGGTATCACACTGAAGCTTTCTTT
TRBV27	NA	TRBJ2-7	NA	CASMVSRGGSYEQYF	TGTGCCAGCATGGTCTCTCGAGGGGGATCCTACGAGCAGTACTTC
TRBV27	NA	TRBJ2-7	NA	CASKDNSYEQYF	TGTGCCAGCAAGGACAACTCCTACGAGCAGTACTTC
TRBV19	TRBD2	TRBJ2-1	NA	CASSEILAGSSYNEQFF	TGTGCCAGTAGCGAAATACTAGCGGGAAGCTCCTACAATGAGCAGTTCTTC
TRBV4-1	NA	TRBJ1-1	NA	CASSLHTEAFF	TGCGCCAGCAGCCTACACACTGAAGCTTTCTTT
TRBV11-2	TRBD1	TRBJ2-7	NA	CASSPGTGERYEQYF	TGTGCCAGCAGCCCCGGGACAGGGGAGCGCTACGAGCAGTACTTC
TRBV25-1	TRBD2	TRBJ2-1	NA	CATLGSGSYNEQFF	TGTGCCACCCTAGGCAGCGGGAGTTACAATGAGCAGTTCTTC
TRBV10-2	NA	TRBJ1-2	few	CASSDSALIYGYTF	TGCGCCAGCAGTGACTCGGCGCTAATCTATGGCTACACCTTC
TRBV4-1	TRBD2	TRBJ2-3	NA	CASSQRWLTSGRADTQYF	TGCGCCAGCAGCCAAAGGTGGCTGACCAGCGGGAGGGCAGATACGCAGTATTTT
TRBV4-1	NA	TRBJ2-2	NA	CASSDISGPGELFF	TGCGCCAGCAGCGATATTAGCGGCCCCGGGGAGCTGTTTTTT
TRBV27	TRBD2	TRBJ2-1	NA	CASRERGGVHNEQFF	TGTGCCAGCAGAGAGCGGGGTGGAGTCCACAATGAGCAGTTCTTC
TRBV7-9	NA	TRBJ2-7	NA	CASSYRDVKGEQYF	TGTGCCAGCAGCTACCGGGACGTAAAGGGCGAGCAGTACTTC
TRBV7-9	TRBD1	TRBJ2-7	NA	CASSLVGGQASYEQYF	TGTGCCAGCAGCTTAGTAGGGGGACAGGCCTCCTACGAGCAGTACTTC
TRBV29-1	NA	TRBJ2-2	few	CSVEEVDTSNTGELFF	TGCAGCGTTGAAGAAGTTGACACTTCGAACACCGGGGAGCTGTTTTTT
TRBV18	TRBD2	TRBJ2-5	NA	CASSPAGEGETQYF	TGTGCCAGCTCACCAGCCGGGGAGGGGGAGACCCAGTACTTC
TRBV5-1	NA	TRBJ2-1	NA	CASSLGAGAYNEQFF	TGCGCCAGCAGCTTGGGGGCAGGTGCTTACAATGAGCAGTTCTTC
TRBV11-2	TRBD1	TRBJ2-7	NA	CASSSTGQGAPYEQYF	TGTGCCAGCAGCTCCACCGGGCAGGGGGCCCCCTACGAGCAGTACTTC
TRBV27	NA	TRBJ1-2	NA	CASSLSFALDGYTF	TGTGCCAGCAGTTTATCGTTCGCCCTCGATGGCTACACCTTC
TRBV28	TRBD2	TRBJ2-5	once	CASSSTLAGGKETQYF	TGTGCCAGCAGTTCTACGTTAGCGGGAGGGAAAGAGACCCAGTACTTC
TRBV9	TRBD1	TRBJ2-7	NA	CASSPRGTAHYEQYF	TGTGCCAGCAGCCCGCGTGGGACAGCTCATTACGAGCAGTACTTC
TRBV28	NA	TRBJ1-1	NA	CASSLRGVVTEAFF	TGTGCCAGCAGTTTAAGGGGGGTGGTCACTGAAGCTTTCTTT
TRBV15	NA	TRBJ2-7	NA	CATSRAPSRYEQYF	TGTGCCACCAGCAGAGCCCCTTCTCGCTACGAGCAGTACTTC
TRBV4-1	NA	TRBJ2-7	NA	CASSPRDGRQTSYEQYF	TGCGCCAGCAGCCCCCGCGATGGGAGACAAACGAGCTACGAGCAGTACTTC
TRBV10-3	TRBD1	TRBJ2-3	NA	CAIGRPGQGGTDTQYF	TGTGCCATCGGACGACCGGGACAGGGGGGTACAGATACGCAGTATTTT
TRBV28	TRBD1	TRBJ1-1	NA	CASSLRQGAEAFF	TGTGCCAGCAGTCTGCGACAGGGGGCTGAAGCTTTCTTT
TRBV27	TRBD2	TRBJ2-1	NA	CAIAPGTRLYNEQFF	TGTGCCATCGCTCCAGGGACTAGACTTTACAATGAGCAGTTCTTC
TRBV2	NA	TRBJ2-1	NA	CASLTKEQFF	TGTGCCAGCCTTACCAAGGAGCAGTTCTTC
TRBV11-2	NA	TRBJ2-7	NA	CASSRLELEQYF	TGTGCCAGCAGCCGGTTGGAGCTCGAGCAGTACTTC
TRBV11-2	NA	TRBJ2-5	NA	CASSLGPRLETQYF	TGTGCCAGCAGCTTAGGTCCCAGGCTGGAGACCCAGTACTTC
TRBV27	NA	TRBJ2-1	few	CASSFGPEGGGNEQFF	TGTGCCAGCAGTTTTGGGCCGGAGGGAGGGGGCAATGAGCAGTTCTTC
TRBV9	NA	TRBJ1-1	NA	CASSVASLPAEAFF	TGTGCCAGCAGCGTAGCGAGCCTGCCGGCTGAAGCTTTCTTT